What follows are 21 T cell receptor beta chains derived from one specimen sequenced in a study of OX40 agonist ivuxolimab in advanced cancers. Profiling relied on immunoSEQ multiplex PCR, and the TCRdb table lists in-frame clones only, not all of them. The sample has tens of thousands of clones, about 88% seen once; the top ten hold 6.9%. Sequences were derived from CD4+ or CD8+ T cells sorted from blood, sampled in a trial of the OX40 agonist ivuxolimab. These receptors were obtained from an adult with an advanced solid tumor such as melanoma, head and neck, liver or kidney cancer.

The rearrangement joins TRBV27 to TRBJ2-7, with 14 bases lining up with TRBD2. Trimming cost V 5 bases and J 5 bases; bases outside gene matches: 8. Germline CDR1 reads MNHEY; CDR2 reads SMNVEV (reference sequence). The CDR3 totals 16 residues. The CDR3 DNA is TGTGCCAGCAGTCCTAGACTAGCGGGAGGGCGGCACGAGCAGTACTTC. Amino acid sequence: CASSPRLAGGRHEQYF.

In its sample, this clone was seen a few times. The genes are TRBV30 and TRBJ1-1; D is undetermined. Trimming left V 4 bases short and J 3 bases short, with 9 bases between. Per the germline V gene, CDR1 is GTSNPN and CDR2 is SVGIG (reference sequence). The CDR3 consists of 12 residues. The CDR3 DNA is TGTGCCTGGACGAGGAGGGACACTGAAGCTTTCTTT. This codes for CAWTRRDTEAFF. Complete variable domain (other parts from reference TRBV30 and TRBJ1-1): SQTIHQWPATLVQPVGSPLSLECTVEGTSNPNLYWYRQAAGRGLQLLFYSVGIGQISSEVPQNLSASRPQDRQFILSSKKLLLSDSGFYLCAWTRRDTEAFFGQGTRLTVV.

CDR3 nucleotides: TGTGCCAGCACGGGGCTAGCGGAGACCGGGGAGCTGTTTTTT. Translation gives CASTGLAETGELFF. The chain carries TRBV27 and TRBJ2-2; 7 positions match TRBD2. V shed 7 bases and J 5 bases; nucleotides not matched to a gene: 7. CDR3 length equals 14 residues. The germline V gene encodes CDR1 MNHEY and CDR2 SMNVEV (reference sequence).

This clone was seen just once. This rearrangement joins TRBV5-1 to TRBJ2-3; the D gene is possibly TRBD2 (5 bases). Looked up from germline, CDR1 is SGHRS and CDR2 is YFSETQ. Trimming removed 6 bases at V and 0 bases at J, with 11 bases between. The CDR3 spans 14 residues. The CDR3 protein is CASKERLSTDTQYF. The CDR3 DNA sequence: TGCGCCAGCAAAGAGCGACTAAGCACAGATACGCAGTATTTT.

V and J are TRBV21-1 and TRBJ2-1; the table assigns TRBD1, which was not confirmed against the DNA. TRBV21-1 is described as a pseudogene. The CDR3 contains 15 residues. Written as DNA, the CDR3 is TGTGCCAGCAAGGGGGGGACAGGGGTCTACAATGAGCAGTTCTTC. Its translation: CASKGGTGVYNEQFF.

This rearrangement joins TRBV11-1 to TRBJ2-3; D is perhaps TRBD1 (5 bases). The CDR3 extends over 15 amino acids. Germline values: CDR1 SGHAT, CDR2 FQDESV (reference sequence). V lost 1 base and J 0 bases, leaving 8 bases between the germline ends. CDR3 region: CASSLDAGSTDTQYF. CDR3 DNA sequence: TGTGCCAGCAGCTTAGATGCAGGGAGCACAGATACGCAGTATTTT.

The chain recombines TRBV11-2 with TRBJ1-2; perhaps TRBD1 as D (6 bases). CDR3 size: 14 residues. In germline, CDR1 is SGHAT, CDR2 FQNNGV. The V end lost 6 bases, the J end lost 4 bases, and 15 bases lay between the germline ends. The CDR3 nucleotides are TGTGCCAGCAGACATCCCGGGACAACCTATGGCTACACCTTC. This sequence encodes CASRHPGTTYGYTF.

V gene TRBV18 combines with J gene TRBJ1-3; D gene uncertain. Germline CDR1 KGHSH, CDR2 LQKENI. This CDR3 comprises 17 residues. The V gene lost 0 bases and the J gene lost 0 bases, with 12 bases spanning the gap. The CDR3 region has the DNA TGTGCCAGCTCACCACCGGGTTTAAGGTCCTCTGGAAACACCATATATTTT. This encodes CASSPPGLRSSGNTIYF.

The J gene is TRBJ1-1, the V gene TRBV7-9; D ambiguous. The CDR3 is 14 amino acids. From germline, CDR1 is SEHNR and CDR2 FQNEAQ (reference sequence). The ends were cut back, 5 bases at V and 11 bases at J, with 21 bases in the middle. CDR3 residues: CASSLNLGQDEAFF. The CDR3 bases are TGTGCCAGCAGCCTAAACCTGGGTCAGGACGAGGCTTTCTTT.

This clone was counted only a few times. For the CDR3, the DNA is TGTGCCAGCAGTCCACTGGATAGCAATCAGCCCCAGCATTTT. It encodes CASSPLDSNQPQHF. The chain has TRBV27 and TRBJ1-5; D unresolved. The CDR3 has 14 amino acids. The germline V gene encodes CDR1 MNHEY and CDR2 SMNVEV (reference sequence). V was trimmed by 5 bases and J by 0 bases, leaving 8 bases between them.

J is TRBJ2-5 and V is TRBV18, with 7 bases aligning to TRBD1. The CDR3 is 15 residues long. Germline V gives CDR1 KGHSH, CDR2 LQKENI. J was trimmed by 11 bases and V by 3 bases; bases with no gene match: 15. CDR3 residues: CASSPLGTVNQEQYF. The CDR3 DNA reads TGTGCCAGCTCACCCCTCGGGACAGTAAATCAGGAGCAGTACTTC.

The chain joins TRBV14 to TRBJ1-1; D is possibly TRBD1 (5 bases). The CDR3 runs to 14 residues. CDR1 is SGHDN, CDR2 FVKESK, per germline. V dropped 4 bases and J dropped 1 base, with 10 bases sitting between them. CDR3 coding DNA: TGTGCCAGCAGCCGACCGGGGGGGAACACTGAAGCTTTCTTT. Translating gives CASSRPGGNTEAFF.

The genes are TRBV18 and TRBJ1-5, with D tentatively TRBD1 (6 bases). Germline V gene sequence: CDR1 KGHSH, CDR2 LQKENI. The CDR3 has 15 residues. The V end lost 3 bases, the J end lost 4 bases, and 13 bases lay between the germline ends. CDR3 nucleotide sequence: TGTGCCAGCTCACCGGGGGGCAACACTAATCAGCCCCAGCATTTT. It specifies CASSPGGNTNQPQHF.

The chain carries TRBV2 and TRBJ1-5; TRBD1 agrees at 10 bases. V lost 6 bases to trimming and J lost 2 bases; unmatched junction nucleotides: 1. The CDR3 is 14 amino acids. Germline assignment: CDR1 SNHLY and CDR2 FYNNEI. CDR3 amino acids: CASSGTGGNQPQHF. The CDR3 DNA sequence: TGTGCCAGCAGCGGGACAGGGGGCAATCAGCCCCAGCATTTT. Filled out from reference TRBV2 and TRBJ1-5, the complete variable domain reads EPEVTQTPSHQVTQMGQEVILRCVPISNHLYFYWYRQILGQKVEFLVSFYNNEISEKSEIFDDQFSVERPDGSNFTLKIRSTKLEDSAMYFCASSGTGGNQPQHFGDGTRLSIL.

The J gene is TRBJ2-7, the V gene TRBV10-3; 7 bases agree with TRBD2. J was trimmed by 5 bases and V by 0 bases; bases with no gene match: 10. This CDR3 is built from 16 residues. The germline V gene has CDR1 ENHRY and CDR2 SYGVKD. The CDR3 region is CAISESGAGVSHEQYF. CDR3 nucleotide sequence: TGTGCCATCAGTGAGTCGGGCGCGGGAGTCAGCCACGAGCAGTACTTC.

V and J are TRBV27 and TRBJ2-1; 9 positions match TRBD2. The CDR3 covers 16 residues. The trim removed 3 bases at V and 0 bases at J, leaving 3 bases unmatched. Germline V gene lookup returns CDR1 MNHEY and CDR2 SMNVEV (reference sequence). CDR3 region: CASSFSGGSSYNEQFF. The CDR3 DNA is TGTGCCAGCAGTTTCAGCGGGGGGAGCTCCTACAATGAGCAGTTCTTC.

The rearrangement joins TRBV7-2 to TRBJ2-5; 7 bases fit TRBD1. The J segment lost 4 bases and the V segment lost 1 base, leaving 3 bases of the junction unmatched. CDR1 and CDR2 from the germline V gene are SGHTA and FQGNSA. This CDR3 spans 14 amino acids. As DNA, the CDR3 is TGTGCCAGCAGCTTAGAGTGGACAGGAGAGACCCAGTACTTC. Amino acid sequence: CASSLEWTGETQYF.

Of note for this clone: One end of the junction does not line up with germline, which may come from a read error. The gene calls are TRBV5-6 and TRBJ2-7; D call uncertain. The germline CDR1 and CDR2 sequences are SGHDT and YYEEEE. CDR3 length: 13 amino acids. The CDR3 DNA is TGTGCCAGCAGCTTGGAAGGTTCCTCCGAGCAGTACTTC. Its translation: CASSLEGSSEQYF. Combining the CDR3 with reference TRBV5-6 and TRBJ2-7 gives the whole variable domain DAGVTQSPTHLIKTRGQQVTLRCSPKSGHDTVSWYQQALGQGPQFIFQYYEEEERQRGNFPDRFSGHQFPNYSSELNVNALLLGDSALYLCASSLEGSSEQYFGPGTRLTVT.

This clone was observed once. V gene TRBV10-1 combines with J gene TRBJ2-1, with D perhaps TRBD1 (6 bases). Germline-derived CDR1 and CDR2 are WNHNN and SYGVQD (reference sequence). Trimming took 9 bases from V and 15 from J, leaving 15 bases between them. The CDR3 consists of 10 residues. In nucleotides, the CDR3 is TGCGCCAGGGCAAACAGGGCATGGTTCTTC. Protein: CARANRAWFF.

The chain has TRBV28 and TRBJ2-5; 11 nucleotides agree with TRBD1. Germline-derived CDR1 and CDR2 are MDHEN and SYDVKM. This CDR3 comprises 14 residues. The DNA of the CDR3 is TGTGGGATACGGACAGGGGGCTTAGGAGAGACCCAGTACTTC. Protein: CGIRTGGLGETQYF.

J is TRBJ2-2 and V is TRBV5-1, with 9 nucleotides matching TRBD1. The CDR3 length is 16 residues. The V segment lost 3 bases and the J segment 5 bases; nucleotides outside the gene matches: 8. Germline V gene data show CDR1 as SGHRS and CDR2 as YFSETQ. The DNA of the CDR3 is TGCGCCAGCAGCTCTCCCGGGACAGGGAGGACCGGGGAGCTGTTTTTT. This encodes CASSSPGTGRTGELFF.